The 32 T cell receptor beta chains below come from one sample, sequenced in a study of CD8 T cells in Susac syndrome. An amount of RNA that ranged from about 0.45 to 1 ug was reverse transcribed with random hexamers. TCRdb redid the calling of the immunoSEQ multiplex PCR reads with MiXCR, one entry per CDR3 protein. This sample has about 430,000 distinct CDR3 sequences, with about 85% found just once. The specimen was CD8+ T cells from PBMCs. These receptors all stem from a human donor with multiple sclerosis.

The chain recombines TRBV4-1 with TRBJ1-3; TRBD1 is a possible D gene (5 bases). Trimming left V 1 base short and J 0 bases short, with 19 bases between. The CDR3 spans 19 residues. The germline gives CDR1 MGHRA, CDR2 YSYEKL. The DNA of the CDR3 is TGCGCCAGCAGCCAAGGATCTTTCGGGGACGGCTACTCTGGAAACACCATATATTTT. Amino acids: CASSQGSFGDGYSGNTIYF.

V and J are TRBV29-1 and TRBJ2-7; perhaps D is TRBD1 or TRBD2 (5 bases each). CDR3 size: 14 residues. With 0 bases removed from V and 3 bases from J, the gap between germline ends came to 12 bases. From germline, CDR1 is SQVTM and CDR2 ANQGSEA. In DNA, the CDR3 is TGCAGCGTTGAAGAAAGGGACGGAAACTACGAGCAGTACTTC. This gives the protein CSVEERDGNYEQYF.

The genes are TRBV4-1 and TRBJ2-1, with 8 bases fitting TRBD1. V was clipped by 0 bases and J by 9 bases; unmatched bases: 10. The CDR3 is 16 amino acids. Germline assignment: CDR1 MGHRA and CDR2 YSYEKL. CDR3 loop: CASSQEPSRGPVEQFF. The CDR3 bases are TGCGCCAGCAGCCAAGAACCTAGCAGGGGGCCGGTTGAGCAGTTCTTC.

CDR3 in DNA: TGTGCCAGCAGCTTACCGGGGGGTCTAATTGAGCAGTTCTTC. As protein: CASSLPGGLIEQFF. J is TRBJ2-1 and V is TRBV11-2, with TRBD2 matching over 7 bases. Germline assignment: CDR1 SGHAT and CDR2 FQNNGV. J was trimmed by 9 bases and V by 2 bases; bases with no gene match: 7. This CDR3 contains 14 residues.

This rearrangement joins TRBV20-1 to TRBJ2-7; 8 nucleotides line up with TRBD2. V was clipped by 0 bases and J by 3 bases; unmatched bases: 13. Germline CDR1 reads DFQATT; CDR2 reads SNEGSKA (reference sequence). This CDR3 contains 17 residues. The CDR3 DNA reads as TGCAGTGCTAGAGATAACGGGGGGGGGCGCACCCTCTACGAGCAGTACTTC. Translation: CSARDNGGGRTLYEQYF.

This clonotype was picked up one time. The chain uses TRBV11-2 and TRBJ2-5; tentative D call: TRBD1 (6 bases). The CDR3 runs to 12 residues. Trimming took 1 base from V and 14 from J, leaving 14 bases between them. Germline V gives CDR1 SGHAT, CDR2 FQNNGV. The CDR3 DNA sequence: TGTGCCAGCAGCTTAGCCGACAGGTTCGTTTACTTC. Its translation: CASSLADRFVYF. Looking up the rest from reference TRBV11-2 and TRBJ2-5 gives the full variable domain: EAGVAQSPRYKIIEKRQSVAFWCNPISGHATLYWYQQILGQGPKLLIQFQNNGVVDDSQLPKDRFSAERLKGVDSTLKIQPAKLEDSAVYLCASSLADRFVYFGPGTRLLVL.

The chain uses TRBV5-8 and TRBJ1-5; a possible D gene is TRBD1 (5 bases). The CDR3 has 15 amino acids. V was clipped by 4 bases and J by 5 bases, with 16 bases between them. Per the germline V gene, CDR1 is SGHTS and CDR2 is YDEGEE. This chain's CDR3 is CASSESTVTDQPQHF. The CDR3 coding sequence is TGTGCCAGCAGCGAATCGACAGTCACTGATCAGCCCCAGCATTTT.

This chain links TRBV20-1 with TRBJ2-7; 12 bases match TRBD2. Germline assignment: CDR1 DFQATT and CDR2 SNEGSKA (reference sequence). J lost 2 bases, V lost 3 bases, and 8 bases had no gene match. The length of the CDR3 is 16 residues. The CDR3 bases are TGCAGTGCTAGGGCCCCTGCTAGCGGGAGGGCCTACGAGCAGTACTTC. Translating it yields CSARAPASGRAYEQYF.

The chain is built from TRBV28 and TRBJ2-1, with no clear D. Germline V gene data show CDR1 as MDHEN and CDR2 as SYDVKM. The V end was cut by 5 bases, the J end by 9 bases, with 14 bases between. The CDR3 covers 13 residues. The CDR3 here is CASSAGLGIEQFF. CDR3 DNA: TGTGCCAGCAGTGCAGGCCTAGGTATTGAGCAGTTCTTC.

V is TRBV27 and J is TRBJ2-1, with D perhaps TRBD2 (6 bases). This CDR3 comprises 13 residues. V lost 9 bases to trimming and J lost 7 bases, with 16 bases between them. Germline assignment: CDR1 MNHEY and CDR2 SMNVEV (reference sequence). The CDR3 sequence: CASAGLASNEQFF. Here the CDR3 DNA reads TGTGCCAGTGCGGGGCTAGCGAGTAATGAGCAGTTCTTC.

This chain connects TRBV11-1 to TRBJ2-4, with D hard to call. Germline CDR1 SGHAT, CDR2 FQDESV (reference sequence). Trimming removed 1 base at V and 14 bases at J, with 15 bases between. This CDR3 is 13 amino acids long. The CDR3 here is CASSLGIWYPEYF. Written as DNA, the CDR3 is TGTGCCAGCAGCTTAGGAATTTGGTACCCGGAGTACTTC.

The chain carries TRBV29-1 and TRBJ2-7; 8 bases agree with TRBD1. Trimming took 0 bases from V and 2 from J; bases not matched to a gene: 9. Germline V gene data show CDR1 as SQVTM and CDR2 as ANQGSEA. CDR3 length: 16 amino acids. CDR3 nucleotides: TGCAGCGTTGAAGATCAGCGGACAGGGAAGGCCTACGAGCAGTACTTC. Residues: CSVEDQRTGKAYEQYF.

The CDR3 spells CATSRANNLQGLGGYTF. CDR3 nucleotide sequence: TGTGCCACCAGCAGAGCTAACAACCTCCAGGGACTTGGAGGCTACACCTTC. This chain connects TRBV15 to TRBJ1-2; tentative D call: TRBD1 (5 bases). V lost 1 base and J 8 bases, leaving 23 bases between the germline ends. The length of the CDR3 is 17 residues. Germline V gene lookup returns CDR1 LNHNV and CDR2 YYDKDF (reference sequence). Based on the CDR3 plus reference TRBV15 and TRBJ1-2, the full variable domain is DAMVIQNPRYQVTQFGKPVTLSCSQTLNHNVMYWYQQKSSQAPKLLFHYYDKDFNNEADTPDNFQSRRPNTSFCFLDIRSPGLGDTAMYLCATSRANNLQGLGGYTFGSGTRLTVV.

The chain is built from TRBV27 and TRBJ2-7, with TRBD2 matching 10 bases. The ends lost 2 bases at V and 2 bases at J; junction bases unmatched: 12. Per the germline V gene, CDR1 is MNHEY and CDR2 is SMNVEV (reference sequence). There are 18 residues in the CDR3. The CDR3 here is CASSLGVSGLALTYEQYF. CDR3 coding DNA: TGTGCCAGCAGTTTAGGGGTTTCGGGACTAGCGTTAACCTACGAGCAGTACTTC.

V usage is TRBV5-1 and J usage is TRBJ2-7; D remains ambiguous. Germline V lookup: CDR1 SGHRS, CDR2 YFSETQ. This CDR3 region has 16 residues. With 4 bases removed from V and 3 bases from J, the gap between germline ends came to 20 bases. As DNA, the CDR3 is TGCGCCAGCAGCCTGGAAGGTAGAAGCAGGATCTACGAGCAGTACTTC. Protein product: CASSLEGRSRIYEQYF.

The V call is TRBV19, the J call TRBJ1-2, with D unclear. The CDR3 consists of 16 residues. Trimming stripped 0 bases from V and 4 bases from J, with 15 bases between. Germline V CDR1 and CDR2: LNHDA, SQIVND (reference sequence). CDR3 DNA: TGTGCCAGTAGTATAGACTTTCCGATACGGGTCTATGGCTACACCTTC. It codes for CASSIDFPIRVYGYTF.

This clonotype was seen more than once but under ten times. CDR3 sequence (DNA): TGTGCCAGCAGTTACGTGGTGACTAATGAAAAACTGTTTTTT. Its translation is CASSYVVTNEKLFF. This rearrangement joins TRBV6-5 to TRBJ1-4; no clear D gene. Germline V gene lookup returns CDR1 MNHEY and CDR2 SVGAGI. There are 14 residues in the CDR3. Trimming removed 2 bases from V and 2 bases from J, with 6 bases in between.

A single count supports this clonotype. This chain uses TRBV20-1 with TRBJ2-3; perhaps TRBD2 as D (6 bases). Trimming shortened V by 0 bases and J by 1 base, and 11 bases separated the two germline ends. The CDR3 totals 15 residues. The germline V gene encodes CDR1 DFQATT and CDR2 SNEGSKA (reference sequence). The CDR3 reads CSARERGWGTDTQYF. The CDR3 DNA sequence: TGCAGTGCTAGAGAGCGGGGCTGGGGCACAGATACGCAGTATTTT.

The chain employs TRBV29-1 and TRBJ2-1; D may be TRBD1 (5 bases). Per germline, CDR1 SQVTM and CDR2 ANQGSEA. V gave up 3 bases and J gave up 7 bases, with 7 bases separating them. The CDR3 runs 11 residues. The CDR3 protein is CSVDAGNEQFF. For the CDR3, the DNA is TGCAGCGTTGATGCAGGGAATGAGCAGTTCTTC.

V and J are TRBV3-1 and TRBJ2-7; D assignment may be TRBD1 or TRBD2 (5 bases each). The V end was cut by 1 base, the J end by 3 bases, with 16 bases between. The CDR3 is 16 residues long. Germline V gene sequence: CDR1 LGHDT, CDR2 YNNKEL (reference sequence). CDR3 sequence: CASSQAPGTRYYEQYF. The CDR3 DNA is TGTGCCAGCAGCCAAGCCCCCGGGACCCGCTACTACGAGCAGTACTTC.

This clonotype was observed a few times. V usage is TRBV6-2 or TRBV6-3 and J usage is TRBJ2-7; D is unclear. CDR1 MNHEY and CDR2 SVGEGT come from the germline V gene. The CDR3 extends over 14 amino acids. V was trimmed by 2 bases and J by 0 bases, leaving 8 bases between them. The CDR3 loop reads CASSYAGSSYEQYF. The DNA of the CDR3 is TGTGCCAGCAGTTACGCAGGTAGCTCCTACGAGCAGTACTTC.

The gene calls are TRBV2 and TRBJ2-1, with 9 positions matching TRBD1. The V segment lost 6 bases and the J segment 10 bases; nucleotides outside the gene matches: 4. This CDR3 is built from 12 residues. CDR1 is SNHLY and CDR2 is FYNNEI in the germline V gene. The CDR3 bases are TGTGCCAGCAGAACAGGGGGCAGGGAGCAGTTCTTC. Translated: CASRTGGREQFF.

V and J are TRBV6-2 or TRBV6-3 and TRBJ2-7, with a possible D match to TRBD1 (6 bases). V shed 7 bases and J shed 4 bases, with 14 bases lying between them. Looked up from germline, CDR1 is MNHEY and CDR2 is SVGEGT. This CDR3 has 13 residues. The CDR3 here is CASITTGEYEQYF. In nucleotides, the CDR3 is TGTGCCAGCATCACGACAGGAGAATACGAGCAGTACTTC.

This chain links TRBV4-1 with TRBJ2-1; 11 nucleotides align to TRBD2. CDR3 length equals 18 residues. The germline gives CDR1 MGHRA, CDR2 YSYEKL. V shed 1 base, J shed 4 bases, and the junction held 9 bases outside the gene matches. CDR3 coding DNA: TGCGCCAGCAGCCAAGGTTTACTAGCGGGGGAGCGTTACAATGAGCAGTTCTTC. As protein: CASSQGLLAGERYNEQFF.

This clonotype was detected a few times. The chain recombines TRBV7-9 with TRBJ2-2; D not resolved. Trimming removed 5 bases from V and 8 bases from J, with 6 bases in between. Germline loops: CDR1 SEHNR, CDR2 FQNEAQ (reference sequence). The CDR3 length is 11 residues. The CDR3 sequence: CASSPVGELFF. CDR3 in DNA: TGTGCCAGCAGCCCGGTGGGGGAGCTGTTTTTT.

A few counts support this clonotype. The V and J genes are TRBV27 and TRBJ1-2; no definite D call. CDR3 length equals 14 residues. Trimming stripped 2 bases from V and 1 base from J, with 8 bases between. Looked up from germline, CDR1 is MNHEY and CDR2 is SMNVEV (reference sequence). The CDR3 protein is CASSLNGFNYGYTF. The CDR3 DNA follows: TGTGCCAGCAGTTTAAACGGATTTAACTATGGCTACACCTTC.

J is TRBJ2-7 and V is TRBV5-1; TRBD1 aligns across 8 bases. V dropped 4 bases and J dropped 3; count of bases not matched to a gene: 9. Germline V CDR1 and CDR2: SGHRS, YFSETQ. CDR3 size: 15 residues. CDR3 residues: CASSTSGTGDYEQYF. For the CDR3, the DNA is TGCGCCAGCAGCACGTCCGGGACAGGAGACTACGAGCAGTACTTC.

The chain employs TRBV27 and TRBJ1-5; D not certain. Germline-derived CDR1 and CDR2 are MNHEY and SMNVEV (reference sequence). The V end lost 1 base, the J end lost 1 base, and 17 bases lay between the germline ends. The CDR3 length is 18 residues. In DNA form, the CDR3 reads TGTGCCAGCAGTTTATTTTGGGTCTCGGACCGCAGCAATCAGCCCCAGCATTTT. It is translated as CASSLFWVSDRSNQPQHF.

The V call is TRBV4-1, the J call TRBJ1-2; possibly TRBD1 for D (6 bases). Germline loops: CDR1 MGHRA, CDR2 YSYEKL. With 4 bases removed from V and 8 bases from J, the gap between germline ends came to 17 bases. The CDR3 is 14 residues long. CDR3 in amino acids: CASSPPLGGRGYTF. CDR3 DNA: TGCGCCAGCAGCCCTCCCCTGGGGGGGCGAGGCTACACCTTC.

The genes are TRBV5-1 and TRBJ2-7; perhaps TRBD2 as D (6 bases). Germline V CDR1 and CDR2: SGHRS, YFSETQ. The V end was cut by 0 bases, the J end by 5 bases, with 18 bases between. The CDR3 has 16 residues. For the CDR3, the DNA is TGCGCCAGCAGCTTGGCTCTGGGGGGTTATCTCGACGAGCAGTACTTC. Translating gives CASSLALGGYLDEQYF. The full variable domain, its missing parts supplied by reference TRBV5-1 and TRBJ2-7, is KAGVTQTPRYLIKTRGQQVTLSCSPISGHRSVSWYQQTPGQGLQFLFEYFSETQRNKGNFPGRFSGRQFSNSRSEMNVSTLELGDSALYLCASSLALGGYLDEQYFGPGTRLTVT.

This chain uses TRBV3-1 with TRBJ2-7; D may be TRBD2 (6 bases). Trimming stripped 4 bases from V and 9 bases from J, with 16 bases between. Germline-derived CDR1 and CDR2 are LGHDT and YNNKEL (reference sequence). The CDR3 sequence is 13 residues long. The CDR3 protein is CASSPSGDAAQYF. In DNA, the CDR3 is TGTGCCAGCAGCCCTTCGGGAGATGCCGCGCAGTACTTC.

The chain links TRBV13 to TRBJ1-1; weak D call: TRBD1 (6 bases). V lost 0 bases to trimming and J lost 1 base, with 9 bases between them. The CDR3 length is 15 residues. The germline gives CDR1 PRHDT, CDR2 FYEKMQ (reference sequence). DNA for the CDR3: TGTGCCAGCAGCTTAGGCCTACAGGGGAACACTGAAGCTTTCTTT. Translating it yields CASSLGLQGNTEAFF.